The 8 T cell receptor beta chains below were found in one sample sequenced in a study of CD8+CD57+ T cells in acquired aplastic anemia. CDR3 and TCR beta VDJ profiling relied on a genomic DNA template. One entry per CDR3 protein results from TCRdb running MiXCR on the reads. The sample consists of more than 40,000 distinct CDR3 sequences, roughly 69% of them appearing once. Sequencing was performed on sorted CD4+, CD8+, or CD8+CD57+ T cells (not recorded which) from PBMCs. The receptors were sampled from a human donor in good health, serving as a control.

This clonotype was observed once. This chain uses TRBV7-3 with TRBJ2-7; no clear D. This CDR3 comprises 11 residues. Germline CDR1 is SGHTA and CDR2 is FQGTGA. V lost 5 bases and J lost 6, with 8 bases in between. CDR3 loop: CASSRGLEQYF. CDR3 coding DNA: TGTGCCAGCAGCCGTGGGCTCGAGCAGTACTTC. Looking up the rest from reference TRBV7-3 and TRBJ2-7 gives the full variable domain: GAGVSQTPSNKVTEKGKYVELRCDPISGHTALYWYRQSLGQGPEFLIYFQGTGAADDSGLPNDRFFAVRPEGSVSTLKIQRTERGDSAVYLCASSRGLEQYFGPGTRLTVT.

This clonotype was observed a few times. V is TRBV2 and J is TRBJ1-5, with D unresolved. This CDR3 spans 13 amino acids. V lost 10 bases and J lost 3, with 13 bases in between. Germline CDR1 SNHLY, CDR2 FYNNEI. The DNA for the CDR3 is TGTGCCACCTCCGGCTCCGACAATCAGCCCCAGCATTTT. Protein: CATSGSDNQPQHF. The complete variable domain, with remaining parts taken from reference TRBV2 and TRBJ1-5, reads EPEVTQTPSHQVTQMGQEVILRCVPISNHLYFYWYRQILGQKVEFLVSFYNNEISEKSEIFDDQFSVERPDGSNFTLKIRSTKLEDSAMYFCATSGSDNQPQHFGDGTRLSIL.

This clonotype was observed at least ten times. CDR3 in DNA: TGTGCCAGCAGCCAAACCTCTGGAAACACCATATATTTT. This translates into CASSQTSGNTIYF. V usage is TRBV7-8 and J usage is TRBJ1-3; no clear D gene. V was cut by 5 bases and J by 0 bases, with 5 bases left in between. Germline V CDR1 and CDR2: SGHVS, FQNEAQ. The CDR3 covers 13 residues. The entire variable domain, with the rest obtained from reference TRBV7-8 and TRBJ1-3, is as follows: GAGVSQSPRYKVAKRGQDVALRCDPISGHVSLFWYQQALGQGPEFLTYFQNEAQLDKSGLPSDRFFAERPEGSVSTLKIQRTQQEDSAVYLCASSQTSGNTIYFGEGSWLTVV.

This clonotype showed up many times. The J gene is TRBJ2-5, the V gene TRBV20-1, with TRBD2 identical over 9 bases. The CDR3 contains 15 residues. Germline CDR1 DFQATT, CDR2 SNEGSKA (reference sequence). V trimming: 3 bases; J trimming: 4 bases; junction bases outside the gene matches: 9. The DNA of the CDR3 is TGCAGTGCTAGGCCGGGCGGGAGGGCCGTAGAGACCCAGTACTTC. Protein: CSARPGGRAVETQYF.

V and J are TRBV29-1 and TRBJ1-2, with 8 positions matching TRBD1. Germline lookup yields CDR1 SQVTM and CDR2 ANQGSEA. This CDR3 is 14 amino acids long. V dropped 7 bases and J dropped 3; count of bases not matched to a gene: 10. CDR3: CSGRGTGGDYGYTF. CDR3 sequence (DNA): TGCAGCGGTCGTGGGACAGGAGGGGACTATGGCTACACCTTC.

The V call is TRBV20-1, the J call TRBJ2-3, with 11 bases matching TRBD2. CDR1 and CDR2 (germline): DFQATT, SNEGSKA (reference sequence). This CDR3 spans 14 amino acids. The junction had 7 bases not matched to a gene; V was cut back by 4 bases and J by 7 bases. In DNA, the CDR3 is TGCAGTGCTAACCGACTAGCGGGGAAACATACGCAGTATTTT. Residues: CSANRLAGKHTQYF.

This clonotype was found many times. V is TRBV5-6 and J is TRBJ1-4; D might be TRBD1 (5 bases). The CDR3 covers 16 residues. V lost 2 bases and J lost 0, with 11 bases in between. The germline gives CDR1 SGHDT, CDR2 YYEEEE. The CDR3 nucleotides read TGTGCCAGCAGCTTTTACGGGGGAGCAACTAATGAAAAACTGTTTTTT. This codes for CASSFYGGATNEKLFF.

This chain joins TRBV5-1 and TRBJ2-1; the match to TRBD2 covers 13 bases. The CDR3 is made up of 16 amino acids. J gave up 2 bases and V 4 bases, and 3 bases lay outside the gene matches. The V gene's germline CDR1 is SGHRS and CDR2 YFSETQ. CDR3 sequence (DNA): TGCGCCAGCAGCCCAGGGACTAGCGGGGCCTACAATGAGCAGTTCTTC. It specifies CASSPGTSGAYNEQFF.